This passage covers 4 T cell receptor beta chains from one sample sequenced in a study of blood T cell repertoires in COVID-19. Method: immunoSEQ multiplex PCR; TCRdb's copy keeps in-frame clones and lacks some. The table records some 160,000 clones, about four fifths of them present only once. Input material: PBMCs or T cells enriched from blood (not recorded which). The origin of the receptors is an older woman who had recovered from COVID-19.

This chain's CDR3 is CASSSPGQGANSPLHF. The CDR3 region has the DNA TGTGCCAGCAGTTCCCCGGGACAGGGGGCAAATTCACCCCTCCACTTT. The chain couples TRBV27 to TRBJ1-6; 12 bases match TRBD1. CDR3 length equals 16 residues. Trimming at V came to 4 bases and at J to 7 bases, leaving 5 bases not matched to a gene. Germline V gives CDR1 MNHEY, CDR2 SMNVEV (reference sequence).

The genes are TRBV4-1 and TRBJ2-5, with 8 bases matching TRBD1. Germline V gene lookup returns CDR1 MGHRA and CDR2 YSYEKL. The CDR3 runs to 15 residues. V lost 1 base to trimming and J lost 4 bases; unmatched junction nucleotides: 5. The DNA of the CDR3 is TGCGCCAGCAGCCAAGTTCAGGGACAGGCAGAGACCCAGTACTTC. It encodes CASSQVQGQAETQYF.

This chain links TRBV21-1 with TRBJ2-2; the table names TRBD1, a call not compared with the DNA. TRBV21-1 is listed as a pseudogene. The CDR3 totals 15 residues. In DNA, the CDR3 is TGTGCCAGCAGCAAAGGGACAGGGCCCACCGGGGAGCTGTTTTTT. It codes for CASSKGTGPTGELFF.

This clone was detected a few times. The rearrangement joins TRBV19 to TRBJ1-1, with D unclear. Trimming shortened V by 4 bases and J by 11 bases, and 11 bases separated the two germline ends. CDR3 length: 11 residues. From germline, CDR1 is LNHDA and CDR2 SQIVND (reference sequence). CDR3 DNA: TGTGCCAGTAGTACGAGGGCGTATGCTTTCTTT. Its translation: CASSTRAYAFF.